Listed here are 5 T cell receptor beta chains from one sample, sequenced in a study of cytomegalovirus exposure and HLA in healthy donors. Both 60 Vbeta primers and 13 Jbeta primers went into the PCR. The table came from immunoSEQ multiplex PCR; TCRdb's copy has only in-frame clones and leaves some out. The sample gives 180,000 or so clones, roughly 88% of which show up once; approximately 9.4% is in the top ten. The specimen sequenced was PBMCs. These receptors were taken from a man aged 18-30 years in good health and CMV-seropositive.

Details on this clone: A read error is likely, as this CDR3 ends without the conserved phenylalanine or tryptophan. The chain uses TRBV4-3 and TRBJ2-7, with D perhaps matching TRBD2 (5 bases). Germline CDR1 reads LGHNA; CDR2 reads YSLEER. The CDR3 has 14 amino acids. The ends were cut back, 1 base at V and 3 bases at J, with 10 bases in the middle. CDR3 residues: CASSQAAEGYEQYL. The CDR3 DNA sequence: TGCGCCAGCAGCCAAGCGGCCGAGGGCTACGAGCAGTACCTC.

The J gene is TRBJ1-3, the V gene TRBV7-9; unclear D gene. V dropped 8 bases and J dropped 0 bases, with 8 bases sitting between them. Germline lookup yields CDR1 SEHNR and CDR2 FQNEAQ (reference sequence). The CDR3 is made up of 13 amino acids. The CDR3: CASSASSGNTIYF. The CDR3 DNA reads TGTGCCAGCTCCGCCAGCTCTGGAAACACCATATATTTT.

The chain joins TRBV10-2 to TRBJ2-2; weak D call: TRBD1 (5 bases). V was pared by 8 bases and J by 0 bases, with 10 bases between. The CDR3 spans 14 residues. Germline-derived CDR1 and CDR2 are WSHSY and SAAADI. The CDR3 protein is CASGQGTNTGELFF. The CDR3 DNA sequence: TGCGCCAGCGGGCAGGGTACGAACACCGGGGAGCTGTTTTTT.

The chain couples TRBV5-1 to TRBJ2-7; D possibly corresponds to TRBD2 (6 bases). This CDR3 comprises 14 residues. CDR1 is SGHRS, CDR2 YFSETQ, per germline. V dropped 0 bases and J dropped 5 bases, with 12 bases sitting between them. For the CDR3, the DNA is TGCGCCAGCAGCTTGGTGGCGGGGTCCGACGAGCAGTACTTC. This codes for CASSLVAGSDEQYF. The full variable domain, with the rest looked up from reference TRBV5-1 and TRBJ2-7, is KAGVTQTPRYLIKTRGQQVTLSCSPISGHRSVSWYQQTPGQGLQFLFEYFSETQRNKGNFPGRFSGRQFSNSRSEMNVSTLELGDSALYLCASSLVAGSDEQYFGPGTRLTVT.

This clone was recorded only once. Germline is not matched at one junction end, which may reflect a read error. The V and J genes are TRBV5-4 and TRBJ1-2, with TRBD1 identical over 7 bases. The CDR3 sequence is 15 residues long. The V gene's germline CDR1 is SGHNT and CDR2 YYREEE (reference sequence). CDR3 nucleotide sequence: TGTGCCAGCAGCGGGGAAACAGGGGTGGTCTATGGCCACACCTTC. It encodes CASSGETGVVYGHTF.